Each of the 9 T cell receptor beta chains below was sequenced from the same sample in a study of blood T cell repertoires in COVID-19. Some clones are missing from TCRdb's copy, which holds only in-frame ones; the method was immunoSEQ multiplex PCR. Of some 290,000 clones in the sample, approximately 89% were seen once. The sequenced material came from PBMCs or T cells enriched from blood (not recorded which). The receptors shown here come from a woman younger than 45 who had recovered from COVID-19.

The chain uses TRBV18 and TRBJ2-7; D possibly corresponds to TRBD2 (6 bases). The CDR3 is 15 amino acids. V lost 2 bases and J 6 bases, leaving 17 bases between the germline ends. Germline V CDR1 and CDR2: KGHSH, LQKENI. CDR3 coding DNA: TGTGCCAGCTCACCAGCTGGTCAGGGAGGTGGCGAGCAGTACTTC. Translated, it gives CASSPAGQGGGEQYF.

This clone has a single count. This chain uses TRBV19 with TRBJ2-1; the D gene is possibly TRBD2 (6 bases). The germline V gene encodes CDR1 LNHDA and CDR2 SQIVND (reference sequence). Trimming took off 5 bases at V and 1 base at J, with 18 bases between the two ends. The CDR3 extends over 17 amino acids. The CDR3, as DNA: TGTGCCAGTAGTCCCACCCTTCTAGCGCCATCCTACAATGAGCAGTTCTTC. Its translation is CASSPTLLAPSYNEQFF. Drawing the rest from reference TRBV19 and TRBJ2-1, the complete variable domain is DGGITQSPKYLFRKEGQNVTLSCEQNLNHDAMYWYRQDPGQGLRLIYYSQIVNDFQKGDIAEGYSVSREKKESFPLTVTSAQKNPTAFYLCASSPTLLAPSYNEQFFGPGTRLTVL.

The genes are TRBV19 and TRBJ1-5; no clear D gene. Trimming took off 1 base at V and 3 bases at J, with 10 bases between the two ends. This CDR3 region has 15 residues. Per germline, CDR1 LNHDA and CDR2 SQIVND (reference sequence). In DNA form, the CDR3 reads TGTGCCAGTAGTATAGGAGAGACTGACAATCAGCCCCAGCATTTT. This codes for CASSIGETDNQPQHF.

The count of this clone is one. V usage is TRBV6-5 and J usage is TRBJ2-3; 7 nucleotides align to TRBD2. Germline CDR1 reads MNHEY; CDR2 reads SVGAGI. Trimming took 0 bases from V and 4 from J; bases not matched to a gene: 7. The CDR3 is made up of 16 amino acids. The CDR3 DNA is TGTGCCAGCAGTTACTCTGGGAGGGGAGGGCCAGATACGCAGTATTTT. It translates to CASSYSGRGGPDTQYF.

The chain carries TRBV28 and TRBJ2-3; D ambiguous. The germline V and J ends were trimmed by 1 base and 4 bases, with 6 bases remaining between them. The CDR3 has 13 amino acids. Germline-derived CDR1 and CDR2 are MDHEN and SYDVKM. The CDR3 bases are TGTGCCAGCAGTTTATATTTAGCAGATACGCAGTATTTT. This codes for CASSLYLADTQYF.

This clone is a singleton in its sample. V and J are TRBV9 and TRBJ1-4; D is unresolved. The CDR3 covers 13 residues. CDR1 SGDLS and CDR2 YYNGEE come from the germline V gene. The V gene lost 3 bases and the J gene lost 5 bases, with 8 bases spanning the gap. CDR3 sequence: CASSAGINEKLFF. In nucleotides, the CDR3 is TGTGCCAGCAGCGCGGGGATCAATGAAAAACTGTTTTTT.

This sequence joins TRBV14 and TRBJ2-3, with 8 bases identical to TRBD2. The CDR3 sequence is 16 residues long. CDR1 is SGHDN and CDR2 is FVKESK in the germline V gene. Trimming at V came to 2 bases and at J to 3 bases, leaving 7 bases not matched to a gene. CDR3 in DNA: TGTGCCAGCAGCCAACTAAAGCGGGGGCTAACAGATACGCAGTATTTT. Its protein product is CASSQLKRGLTDTQYF.

The rearrangement joins TRBV4-1 to TRBJ1-1; TRBD1 is a possible D gene (6 bases). Between the trimmed V and J ends, which lost 1 base and 4 bases, there was a span of 13 bases. Germline CDR1 reads MGHRA; CDR2 reads YSYEKL. The CDR3 runs to 15 residues. In DNA form, the CDR3 reads TGCGCCAGCAGCCAAGTCAGGGGAGTACGCACTGAAGCTTTCTTT. It translates to CASSQVRGVRTEAFF.

On this clone: One end of the junction does not line up with germline, which may come from a read error. This sequence joins TRBV7-2 and TRBJ1-1, with 8 bases fitting TRBD1. Germline CDR1 is SGHTA and CDR2 is FQGNSA. The CDR3 is 15 residues long. The chain's CDR3 is CASSPRWTGNAEAFF. CDR3 DNA sequence: TGTGCCAGCAGCCCCAGATGGACAGGGAACGCTGAAGCTTTCTTT.